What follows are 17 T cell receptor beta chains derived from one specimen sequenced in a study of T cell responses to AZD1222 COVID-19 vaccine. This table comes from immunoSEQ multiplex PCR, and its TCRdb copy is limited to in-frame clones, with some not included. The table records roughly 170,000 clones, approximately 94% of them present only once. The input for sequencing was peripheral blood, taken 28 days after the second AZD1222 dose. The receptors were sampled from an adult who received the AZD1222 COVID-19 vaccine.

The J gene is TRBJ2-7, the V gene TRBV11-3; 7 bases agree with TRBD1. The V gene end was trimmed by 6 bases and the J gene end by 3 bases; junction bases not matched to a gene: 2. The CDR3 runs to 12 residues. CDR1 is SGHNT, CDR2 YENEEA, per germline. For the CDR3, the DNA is TGTGCCAGCAGTTCAGGGGGCTACGAGCAGTACTTC. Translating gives CASSSGGYEQYF.

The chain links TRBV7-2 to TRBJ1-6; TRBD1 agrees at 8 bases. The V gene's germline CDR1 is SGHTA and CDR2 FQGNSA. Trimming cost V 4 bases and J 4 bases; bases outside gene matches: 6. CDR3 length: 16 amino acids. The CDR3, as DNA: TGTGCCAGCAGCTCTCAGGGGGCGGAATATAATTCACCCCTCCACTTT. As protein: CASSSQGAEYNSPLHF.

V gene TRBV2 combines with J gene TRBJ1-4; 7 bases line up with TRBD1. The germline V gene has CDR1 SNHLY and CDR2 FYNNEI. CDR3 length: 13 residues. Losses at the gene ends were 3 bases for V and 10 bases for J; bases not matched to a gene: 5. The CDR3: CASSEWTGGKLFF. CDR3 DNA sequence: TGTGCCAGCAGTGAGTGGACAGGAGGAAAACTGTTTTTT.

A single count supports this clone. The CDR3 DNA is TGTGCCAGCAGCGGTCCCTGGGGTGGCTACACCTTC. Protein product: CASSGPWGGYTF. This chain connects TRBV5-4 to TRBJ1-2; D call uncertain. The CDR3 extends over 12 amino acids. The germline CDR1 and CDR2 sequences are SGHNT and YYREEE (reference sequence). V lost 4 bases and J 7 bases, leaving 11 bases between the germline ends.

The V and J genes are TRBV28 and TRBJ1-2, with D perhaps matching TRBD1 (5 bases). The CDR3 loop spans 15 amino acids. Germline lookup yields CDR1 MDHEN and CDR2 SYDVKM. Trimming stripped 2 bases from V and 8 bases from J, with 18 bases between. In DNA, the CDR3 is TGTGCCAGCAGTTTAGTGGGGCCCCGGGGTCTAGGCTACACCTTC. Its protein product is CASSLVGPRGLGYTF.

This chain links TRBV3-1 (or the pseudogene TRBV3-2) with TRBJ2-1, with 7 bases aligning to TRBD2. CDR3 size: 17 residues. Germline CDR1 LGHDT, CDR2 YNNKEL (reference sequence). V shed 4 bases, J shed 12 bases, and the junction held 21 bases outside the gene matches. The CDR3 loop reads CASSLNSLGGGSGRQFF. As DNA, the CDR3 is TGTGCCAGCAGCCTAAACTCCCTCGGTGGCGGGAGTGGTAGGCAGTTCTTC.

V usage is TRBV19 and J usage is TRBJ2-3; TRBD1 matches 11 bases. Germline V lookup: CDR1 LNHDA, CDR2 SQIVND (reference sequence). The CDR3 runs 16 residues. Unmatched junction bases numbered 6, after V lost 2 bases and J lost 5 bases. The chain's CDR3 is CASSIPDRGPVDTQYF. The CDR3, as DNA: TGTGCCAGTAGTATACCGGACAGGGGGCCGGTAGATACGCAGTATTTT.

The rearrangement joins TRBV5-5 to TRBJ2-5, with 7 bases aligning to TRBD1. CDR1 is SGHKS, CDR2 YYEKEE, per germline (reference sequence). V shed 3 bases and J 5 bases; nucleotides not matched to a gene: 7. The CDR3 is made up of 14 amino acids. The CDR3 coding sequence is TGTGCCAGCAGCTCTCGGGGACAGTCGGAGACCCAGTACTTC. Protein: CASSSRGQSETQYF. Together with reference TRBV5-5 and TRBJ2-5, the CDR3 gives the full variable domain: DAGVTQSPTHLIKTRGQQVTLRCSPISGHKSVSWYQQVLGQGPQFIFQYYEKEERGRGNFPDRFSARQFPNYSSELNVNALLLGDSALYLCASSSRGQSETQYFGPGTRLLVL.

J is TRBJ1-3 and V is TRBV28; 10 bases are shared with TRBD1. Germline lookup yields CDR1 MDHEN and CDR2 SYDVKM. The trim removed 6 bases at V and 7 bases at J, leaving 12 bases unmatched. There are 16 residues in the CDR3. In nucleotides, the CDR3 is TGTGCCAGCAGACTCCCTTCGGGACAGGGGAGGAACACCATATATTTT. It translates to CASRLPSGQGRNTIYF.

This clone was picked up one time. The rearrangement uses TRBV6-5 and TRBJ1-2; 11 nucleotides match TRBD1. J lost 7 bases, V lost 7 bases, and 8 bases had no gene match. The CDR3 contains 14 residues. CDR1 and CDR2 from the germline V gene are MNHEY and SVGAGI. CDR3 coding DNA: TGTGCCAGCACCTCGGACAGGGGGCTTGGTGGCTACACCTTC. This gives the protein CASTSDRGLGGYTF.

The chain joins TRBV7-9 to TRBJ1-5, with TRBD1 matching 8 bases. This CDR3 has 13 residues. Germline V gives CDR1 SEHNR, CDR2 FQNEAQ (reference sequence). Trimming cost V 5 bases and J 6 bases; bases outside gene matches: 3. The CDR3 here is CASSTGTGQPQHF. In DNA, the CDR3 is TGTGCCAGCAGCACCGGGACAGGTCAGCCCCAGCATTTT.

The DNA of the CDR3 is TGTGCCAGCAGCGTAGAAGTCAATCAGCCCCAGCATTTT. Protein: CASSVEVNQPQHF. J is TRBJ1-5 and V is TRBV9; D is uncertain. This CDR3 comprises 13 residues. The germline V and J ends were trimmed by 0 bases and 3 bases, with 4 bases remaining between them. The germline V gene encodes CDR1 SGDLS and CDR2 YYNGEE.

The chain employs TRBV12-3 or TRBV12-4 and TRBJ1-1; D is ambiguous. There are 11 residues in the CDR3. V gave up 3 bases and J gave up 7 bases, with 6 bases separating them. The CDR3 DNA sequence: TGTGCCAGCAGTTTGGCGGATGAAGCTTTCTTT. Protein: CASSLADEAFF.

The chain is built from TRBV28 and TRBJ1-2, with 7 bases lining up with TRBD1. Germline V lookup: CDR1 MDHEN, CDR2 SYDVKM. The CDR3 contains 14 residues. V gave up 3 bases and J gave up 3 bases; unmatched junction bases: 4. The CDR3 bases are TGTGCCAGCAGTTTTAGAGGGGGCTACTATGGCTACACCTTC. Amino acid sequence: CASSFRGGYYGYTF.

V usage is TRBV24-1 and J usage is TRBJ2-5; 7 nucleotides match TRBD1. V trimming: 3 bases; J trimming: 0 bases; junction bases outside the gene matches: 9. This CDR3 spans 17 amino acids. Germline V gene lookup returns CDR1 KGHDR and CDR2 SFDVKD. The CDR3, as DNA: TGTGCCACCAGTGATACCCGGACAGGTTTTTACCAAGAGACCCAGTACTTC. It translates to CATSDTRTGFYQETQYF.

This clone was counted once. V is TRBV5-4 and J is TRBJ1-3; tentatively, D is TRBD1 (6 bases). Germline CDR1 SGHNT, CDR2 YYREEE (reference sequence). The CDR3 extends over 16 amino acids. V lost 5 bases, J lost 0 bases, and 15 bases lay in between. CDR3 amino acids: CASSLDRPSSGNTIYF. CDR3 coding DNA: TGTGCCAGCAGTTTAGACAGGCCGAGCTCTGGAAACACCATATATTTT.

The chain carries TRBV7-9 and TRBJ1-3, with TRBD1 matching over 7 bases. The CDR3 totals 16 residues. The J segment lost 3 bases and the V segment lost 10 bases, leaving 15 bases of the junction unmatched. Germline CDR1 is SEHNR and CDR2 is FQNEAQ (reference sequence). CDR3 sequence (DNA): TGTGCCACCCGAGGGGAGGGAAGACAGGGTGGAAACACCATATATTTT. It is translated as CATRGEGRQGGNTIYF.